This TCR beta chain was recorded in a study of blood T cell repertoires in COVID-19. At the level of the study: PBMCs, B-cell-depleted T cells, or T cells provided the cDNA or gDNA that made up the material.

Sequenced by immunoSEQ multiplex PCR; TCRdb stores in-frame clones only, minus some. This sample yields some 320,000 clones, of which about 85% are seen a single time; over 1.5% belongs to the top ten. V was clipped by 5 bases and J by 7 bases; unmatched bases: 9. The CDR3 extends over 14 amino acids. Germline V gives CDR1 SEHNR, CDR2 FQNEAQ (reference sequence). Individuals aged about 18 to 100 years were recruited from around 22 US areas. Assignments of participants to cohorts depended upon their own reported clinical history. Up to 2 weeks before entering the study, exposed participants had met a COVID-19 case.

Sequenced sample: PBMCs or T cells enriched from blood (not recorded which). This clonotype was obtained from a woman aged 25 to 39 who had been exposed to COVID-19. The gene calls are TRBV7-9 and TRBJ1-2, with TRBD1 matching 8 bases. The CDR3 spells CASSDLDRDPGYTF. The CDR3, as DNA: TGTGCCAGCAGCGACCTGGACAGGGACCCTGGCTACACCTTC.